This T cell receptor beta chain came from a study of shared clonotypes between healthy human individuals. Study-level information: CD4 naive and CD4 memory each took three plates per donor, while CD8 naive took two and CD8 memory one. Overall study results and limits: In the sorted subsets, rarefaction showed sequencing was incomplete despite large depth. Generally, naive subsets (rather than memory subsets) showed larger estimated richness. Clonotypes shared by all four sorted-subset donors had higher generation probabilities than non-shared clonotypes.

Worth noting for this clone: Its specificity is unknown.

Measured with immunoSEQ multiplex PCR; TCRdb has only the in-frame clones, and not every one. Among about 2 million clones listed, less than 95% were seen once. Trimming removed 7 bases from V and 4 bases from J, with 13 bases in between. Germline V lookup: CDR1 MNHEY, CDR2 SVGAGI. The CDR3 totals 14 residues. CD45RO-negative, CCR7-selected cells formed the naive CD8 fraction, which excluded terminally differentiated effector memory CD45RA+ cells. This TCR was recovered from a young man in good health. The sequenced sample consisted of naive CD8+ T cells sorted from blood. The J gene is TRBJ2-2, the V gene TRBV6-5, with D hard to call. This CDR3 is CASIATGITGELFF. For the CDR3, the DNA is TGTGCCAGCATTGCGACTGGAATCACCGGGGAGCTGTTTTTT.